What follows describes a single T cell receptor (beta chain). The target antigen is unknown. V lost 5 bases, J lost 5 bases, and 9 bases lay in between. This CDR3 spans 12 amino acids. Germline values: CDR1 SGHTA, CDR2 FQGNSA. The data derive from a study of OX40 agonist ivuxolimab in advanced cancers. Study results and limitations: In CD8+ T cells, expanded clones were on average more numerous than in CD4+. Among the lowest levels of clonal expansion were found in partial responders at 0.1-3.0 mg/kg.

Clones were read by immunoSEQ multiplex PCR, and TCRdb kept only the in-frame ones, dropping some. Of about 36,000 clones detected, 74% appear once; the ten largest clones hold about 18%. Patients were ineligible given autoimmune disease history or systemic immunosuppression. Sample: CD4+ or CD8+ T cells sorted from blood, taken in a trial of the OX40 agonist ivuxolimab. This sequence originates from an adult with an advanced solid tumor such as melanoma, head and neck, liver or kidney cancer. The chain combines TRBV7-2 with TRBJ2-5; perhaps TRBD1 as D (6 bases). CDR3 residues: CASSRDRETQYF. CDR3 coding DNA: TGTGCCAGCAGCCGAGACAGGGAGACCCAGTACTTC. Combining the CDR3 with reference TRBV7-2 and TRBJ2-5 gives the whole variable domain GAGVSQSPSNKVTEKGKDVELRCDPISGHTALYWYRQSLGQGLEFLIYFQGNSAPDKSGLPSDRFSAERTGGSVSTLTIQRTQQEDSAVYLCASSRDRETQYFGPGTRLLVL.